This T cell receptor (beta chain) was observed in a study of control samples from healthy donors and cancer patients. The repertoire was sequenced with immunoSEQ multiplex PCR; TCRdb's copy has only in-frame clones and lacks some. The repertoire holds tens of thousands of clones, with roughly 90% as singletons. The CDR3 length is 14 residues. Germline V lookup: CDR1 SEHNR, CDR2 FQNEAQ (reference sequence). V was cut by 3 bases and J by 1 base, with 9 bases left in between. This clonotype was obtained from a man aged 40-50 years with colorectal cancer. The V gene is TRBV7-9, the J gene TRBJ1-1; D call uncertain. The source material was PBMCs. This CDR3 is CASSFEHQNTEAFF. The CDR3 coding sequence is TGTGCCAGCAGCTTTGAACACCAGAACACTGAAGCTTTCTTT.